This T cell receptor beta chain is drawn from a study of blood T cell repertoires in COVID-19. Overall study context: PBMCs, B-cell-depleted T cells, or T cells provided the cDNA or gDNA that made up the material.

As originally analysed: The assay estimated nucleated cells by amplifying reference gene primers. The protocol was immunoSEQ multiplex PCR, while the TCRdb copy is restricted to in-frame clones and leaves out a portion. The V and J calls and clone size come from that table; D and trimming were worked out from the DNA. The sample lists approximately 150,000 clones, roughly 80% occurring once. Participants were aged roughly 18 to 90 years, lived in around 22 US areas, and enrolled virtually. Which cohort a participant joined came from the clinical history participants gave. Germline assignment: CDR1 SGHRS and CDR2 YFSETQ. CDR3 length equals 15 residues. V gave up 3 bases and J gave up 3 bases; unmatched junction bases: 7.

The chain recombines TRBV5-1 with TRBJ2-3; 7 positions agree with TRBD2. The sample consisted of PBMCs or T cells enriched from blood (not recorded which). This TCR came from a woman aged 35 to 49 with acute COVID-19. The CDR3 region is CASSSGGSGTDTQYF. DNA for the CDR3: TGCGCCAGCAGCTCAGGCGGGAGTGGGACAGATACGCAGTATTTT.